A selection of T cell receptor beta chains follows, all from one sample in a study of shared clonotypes between healthy human individuals. The data were produced by immunoSEQ multiplex PCR, yet TCRdb's version contains in-frame clones alone and is incomplete. Altogether 2 million to 2.5 million clones are present, 90% to 97% being singletons, with the ten largest covering about 0.13%. Sequencing used naive CD4+ T cells sorted from blood. The receptors originated from a man between 18 and 29 years old in good health. Each CDR3 is given with its conserved first and last residue. The D gene is left open where the match is weak. The size field is filled for only some rows; it gives once, few, many or a size class.

v_gene	j_gene	abundance	d_gene	CDR3aa	CDR3nt
TRBV5-4	TRBJ2-5	NA	TRBD2	CASSLAKGGGEETQYF	TGTGCCAGCAGCTTGGCCAAAGGCGGGGGAGAAGAGACCCAGTACTTC
TRBV5-1	TRBJ1-2	NA	NA	CASSLVRGNYGYTF	TGCGCCAGCAGCTTGGTTAGGGGAAACTATGGCTACACCTTC
TRBV11-2	TRBJ2-7	NA	TRBD1	CASSLGRTGVYEQYF	TGTGCCAGCAGCTTAGGGAGGACAGGGGTCTACGAGCAGTACTTC
TRBV5-8	TRBJ1-2	NA	NA	CASSHGVWGDGYTF	TGTGCCAGCAGCCACGGGGTCTGGGGGGATGGCTACACCTTC
TRBV7-2	TRBJ2-7	NA	NA	CASSSRGFYEQYF	TGTGCCAGCAGCTCCCGGGGTTTCTACGAGCAGTACTTC
TRBV5-4	TRBJ2-7	once	NA	CASSLAGGKDYEQYF	TGTGCCAGCAGCTTGGCGGGCGGGAAGGACTACGAGCAGTACTTC
TRBV6-1	TRBJ2-2	NA	NA	CASSEGVTGELFF	TGTGCCAGCAGTGAAGGAGTGACCGGGGAGCTGTTTTTT
TRBV19	TRBJ2-7	NA	NA	CASSGGTVYEQYF	TGTGCCAGTAGTGGGGGGACGGTCTACGAGCAGTACTTC
TRBV10-3	TRBJ1-1	once	NA	CAIGQPNTEAFF	TGTGCCATCGGACAGCCGAACACTGAAGCTTTCTTT
TRBV5-1	TRBJ2-5	NA	TRBD2	CASSFGLAGGAGETQYF	TGCGCCAGCAGCTTCGGACTAGCGGGGGGAGCCGGGGAGACCCAGTACTTC
TRBV19	TRBJ2-7	NA	TRBD2	CASSSLAGEIYEQYF	TGTGCCAGTAGTTCCCTAGCGGGAGAAATCTACGAGCAGTACTTC
TRBV5-4	TRBJ2-2	once	NA	CASREGSNTGELFF	TGTGCCAGCAGGGAGGGGTCGAACACCGGGGAGCTGTTTTTT
TRBV2	TRBJ2-1	NA	NA	CASSVLGSEQFF	TGTGCCAGCAGTGTATTGGGTTCTGAGCAGTTCTTC